This entry lists 30 T cell receptor beta chains sequenced from one sample in a study of blood T cell repertoires in COVID-19. Profiled with immunoSEQ multiplex PCR; TCRdb holds only in-frame clones, not every one. The table records about 120,000 clones, more than 60% of them present only once. The sample consisted of peripheral blood. These receptor sequences come from a woman between 70 and 85 years old with acute or convalescent COVID-19.

The V gene is TRBV27, the J gene TRBJ1-5; 7 bases are a match to TRBD1. V was pared by 5 bases and J by 0 bases, with 10 bases of the junction left unmatched. Per the germline V gene, CDR1 is MNHEY and CDR2 is SMNVEV (reference sequence). CDR3 length: 17 amino acids. CDR3 bases: TGTGCCAGCAGTGTAGGGACAGACCCTTATAGCAATCAGCCCCAGCATTTT. It translates to CASSVGTDPYSNQPQHF.

CDR3 loop: CASSGQWNTEAFF. For the CDR3, the DNA is TGTGCCAGCTCAGGGCAGTGGAACACTGAAGCTTTCTTT. The rearrangement links TRBV18 to TRBJ1-1, with D unclear. The germline CDR1 and CDR2 sequences are KGHSH and LQKENI. CDR3 size: 13 residues. Trimming pared 5 bases from V and 1 base from J, leaving 8 bases between.

This clone was seen only a few times. The chain employs TRBV20-1 and TRBJ1-2; no clear D gene. The CDR3 is made up of 14 amino acids. Trimming left V 3 bases short and J 0 bases short, with 11 bases between. From germline, CDR1 is DFQATT and CDR2 SNEGSKA (reference sequence). In nucleotides, the CDR3 is TGCAGTGCTAGTACAGCTACCTCTAACTATGGCTACACCTTC. The encoded protein is CSASTATSNYGYTF.

The chain links TRBV28 to TRBJ1-6, with a tentative D call TRBD1 (6 bases). The germline V gene has CDR1 MDHEN and CDR2 SYDVKM. The V end lost 9 bases, the J end lost 5 bases, and 23 bases lay between the germline ends. The CDR3 contains 17 residues. For the CDR3, the DNA is TGTGCCAGGGGGGCAGAACAGGGCCCCGAGGATAATTCACCCCTCCACTTT. Translating gives CARGAEQGPEDNSPLHF.

The chain employs TRBV6-5 and TRBJ2-7, with 9 bases lining up with TRBD1. Germline V gene data show CDR1 as MNHEY and CDR2 as SVGAGI. CDR3 length: 14 amino acids. J lost 3 bases, V lost 7 bases, and 7 bases had no gene match. The CDR3 is CASTRDRGGYEQYF. The CDR3 bases are TGTGCCAGCACCAGAGACAGGGGGGGCTACGAGCAGTACTTC.

The chain couples TRBV28 to TRBJ2-2; TRBD2 agrees at 8 bases. The ends lost 10 bases at V and 3 bases at J; junction bases unmatched: 10. The germline V gene has CDR1 MDHEN and CDR2 SYDVKM. CDR3 length: 15 amino acids. CDR3 amino acids: CATLSGMGDTGELFF. The CDR3 region has the DNA TGTGCCACCCTTAGCGGGATGGGAGACACCGGGGAGCTGTTTTTT. Filled out from reference TRBV28 and TRBJ2-2, the complete variable domain reads DVKVTQSSRYLVKRTGEKVFLECVQDMDHENMFWYRQDPGLGLRLIYFSYDVKMKEKGDIPEGYSVSREKKERFSLILESASTNQTSMYLCATLSGMGDTGELFFGEGSRLTVL.

This clone was recorded only once. This sequence joins TRBV7-2 and TRBJ2-2; 7 bases line up with TRBD1. There are 16 residues in the CDR3. Per the germline V gene, CDR1 is SGHTA and CDR2 is FQGNSA. J was trimmed by 1 base and V by 5 bases; bases with no gene match: 7. This chain's CDR3 is CASSPDRALNTGELFF. The CDR3 DNA is TGTGCCAGCAGCCCCGACAGGGCGTTGAACACCGGGGAGCTGTTTTTT.

This clone was recorded a few times. V gene TRBV4-2 combines with J gene TRBJ1-1; 10 bases match TRBD1. The CDR3 is made up of 15 amino acids. Germline trimming cut 5 bases from V and 8 bases from J; bases unmatched to any gene: 11. Germline loops: CDR1 LGHNA, CDR2 YNFKEQ. CDR3 sequence (DNA): TGTGCCAGCAGCGCCGGGACAGGGGATTGGACGGAAGCTTTCTTT. This codes for CASSAGTGDWTEAFF.

J is TRBJ2-6 and V is TRBV5-6, with a weak D call TRBD2 (5 bases). The germline gives CDR1 SGHDT, CDR2 YYEEEE. The CDR3 covers 16 residues. V shed 4 bases and J shed 4 bases, with 15 bases lying between them. The CDR3 reads CASSTYWGDGANVLTF. For the CDR3, the DNA is TGTGCCAGCAGCACCTACTGGGGAGACGGGGCCAACGTCCTGACTTTC. Drawing the rest from reference TRBV5-6 and TRBJ2-6, the complete variable domain is DAGVTQSPTHLIKTRGQQVTLRCSPKSGHDTVSWYQQALGQGPQFIFQYYEEEERQRGNFPDRFSGHQFPNYSSELNVNALLLGDSALYLCASSTYWGDGANVLTFGAGSRLTVL.

This sequence joins TRBV28 and TRBJ2-7, with TRBD1 identical over 10 bases. V dropped 7 bases and J dropped 6; count of bases not matched to a gene: 12. CDR3 size: 15 residues. The germline gives CDR1 MDHEN, CDR2 SYDVKM. DNA for the CDR3: TGTGCCAGCAAACCCCGGGACAGGGGCTCGGCCGAGCAGTACTTC. Translated, it gives CASKPRDRGSAEQYF. Variable domain in full (rest from reference TRBV28 and TRBJ2-7): DVKVTQSSRYLVKRTGEKVFLECVQDMDHENMFWYRQDPGLGLRLIYFSYDVKMKEKGDIPEGYSVSREKKERFSLILESASTNQTSMYLCASKPRDRGSAEQYFGPGTRLTVT.

The chain joins TRBV11-2 to TRBJ2-3, with D uncertain. This CDR3 spans 13 amino acids. Per the germline V gene, CDR1 is SGHAT and CDR2 is FQNNGV. V was pared by 1 base and J by 8 bases, with 10 bases between. The CDR3 loop reads CASSLGVSGTQYF. In nucleotides, the CDR3 is TGTGCCAGCAGCTTAGGGGTCTCGGGTACGCAGTATTTT.

In nucleotides, the CDR3 is TGTGCCACCAGCAGGGAGGGACAGGGGGGTCTCACTGAAGCTTTCTTT. As protein: CATSREGQGGLTEAFF. The V call is TRBV15, the J call TRBJ1-1; 11 bases agree with TRBD1. This CDR3 contains 16 residues. Trimming cost V 3 bases and J 4 bases; bases outside gene matches: 7. Germline CDR1 LNHNV, CDR2 YYDKDF (reference sequence).

The chain employs TRBV28 and TRBJ1-1; possible D gene TRBD1, 6 bases. The CDR3 consists of 19 residues. Deletions cut 8 bases from V and 1 base from J, with 29 bases between. Germline V gives CDR1 MDHEN, CDR2 SYDVKM. CDR3 in DNA: TGTGCCAGCCGAGGGACACGCCACGACAGGTCGTGGGGGAACACTGAAGCTTTCTTT. This gives the protein CASRGTRHDRSWGNTEAFF.

This clone came up many times. The J gene is TRBJ1-1, the V gene TRBV28; D is ambiguous. Germline CDR1 and CDR2: MDHEN and SYDVKM. V lost 6 bases, J lost 4 bases, and 18 bases lay in between. This CDR3 has 15 amino acids. This chain's CDR3 is CASSTSRGSGTEAFF. The CDR3 DNA is TGTGCCAGCAGCACTTCCCGGGGAAGCGGCACTGAAGCTTTCTTT.

This clone has a handful of counts. The chain is built from TRBV9 and TRBJ2-7, with TRBD2 matching 8 bases. Per germline, CDR1 SGDLS and CDR2 YYNGEE. The CDR3 has 16 residues. V lost 1 base and J lost 0; bases outside the gene matches: 6. The CDR3 DNA reads TGTGCCAGCAGCGTAAGCGGCGGGGGGAGCTCCTACGAGCAGTACTTC. Translated, it gives CASSVSGGGSSYEQYF.

The CDR3 DNA is TGCAGCTCAAGAGGGCCCAACGAAAAACTGTTTTTT. This codes for CSSRGPNEKLFF. The chain is built from TRBV29-1 and TRBJ1-4; no clear D. Germline V CDR1 and CDR2: SQVTM, ANQGSEA. The CDR3 runs to 12 residues. V was clipped by 8 bases and J by 8 bases, with 15 bases between them.

This chain connects TRBV10-2 to TRBJ1-5, with TRBD1 matching 9 bases. This CDR3 comprises 18 residues. From germline, CDR1 is WSHSY and CDR2 SAAADI. V shed 0 bases, J shed 6 bases, and the junction held 12 bases outside the gene matches. In DNA, the CDR3 is TGCGCCAGCAGTGAGTCGGAGGACAGGGGACCCCCCAGTCAGCCCCAGCATTTT. It specifies CASSESEDRGPPSQPQHF.

This sequence joins TRBV5-4 and TRBJ1-5, with no clear D. Between the trimmed V and J ends, which lost 0 bases and 0 bases, there was a span of 7 bases. CDR3 length: 15 residues. Germline V gives CDR1 SGHNT, CDR2 YYREEE (reference sequence). The CDR3 DNA follows: TGTGCCAGCAGCTTGGATCCGGGTAGCAATCAGCCCCAGCATTTT. Its translation is CASSLDPGSNQPQHF.

This chain joins TRBV12-3 or TRBV12-4 and TRBJ2-3, with D possibly TRBD2 on 5 matching bases. The CDR3 extends over 13 amino acids. With 4 bases removed from V and 6 bases from J, the gap between germline ends came to 11 bases. The CDR3 DNA reads as TGTGCCAGCAGTTCAATTCGGAGGGATACGCAGTATTTT. This gives the protein CASSSIRRDTQYF.

Only one count was recorded for this clone. The chain joins TRBV15 to TRBJ2-3, with 9 positions matching TRBD1. CDR1 is LNHNV and CDR2 is YYDKDF in the germline V gene (reference sequence). This CDR3 comprises 18 residues. The V and J ends lost 0 bases and 1 base, in that order; junction bases with no gene match: 8. Here the CDR3 reads CATSRDSGTGPRTDTQYF. The CDR3 bases are TGTGCCACCAGCAGAGATTCGGGGACAGGGCCCCGCACAGATACGCAGTATTTT.

This chain links TRBV9 with TRBJ1-2; D not certain. The CDR3 has 16 amino acids. Germline loops: CDR1 SGDLS, CDR2 YYNGEE. Between the trimmed V and J ends, which lost 4 bases and 3 bases, there was a span of 19 bases. CDR3 coding DNA: TGTGCCAGCAGCCCTGGCTCACGTATAATGGACTATGGCTACACCTTC. This translates into CASSPGSRIMDYGYTF.

The V call is TRBV7-9, the J call TRBJ1-1; the match to TRBD1 covers 8 bases. V trimming: 2 bases; J trimming: 10 bases; junction bases outside the gene matches: 9. The germline V gene has CDR1 SEHNR and CDR2 FQNEAQ (reference sequence). The CDR3 consists of 14 residues. This CDR3 reads CASSLPLRTGTAFF. The CDR3 DNA follows: TGTGCCAGCAGCTTACCCCTTAGGACAGGGACAGCTTTCTTT.

This clone was seen only a few times. The chain recombines TRBV5-5 with TRBJ2-7; a possible D gene is TRBD1 (5 bases). CDR3 length equals 15 residues. Deletions cut 1 base from V and 0 bases from J, with 11 bases between. Germline V lookup: CDR1 SGHKS, CDR2 YYEKEE (reference sequence). CDR3 sequence (DNA): TGTGCCAGCAGCTTGATCCAGGGAATCTCCTACGAGCAGTACTTC. Protein product: CASSLIQGISYEQYF.

This clone was detected once. The chain links TRBV27 to TRBJ1-1; tentatively, D is TRBD1 (6 bases). CDR1 is MNHEY, CDR2 SMNVEV, per germline (reference sequence). The CDR3 extends over 14 amino acids. V was trimmed by 4 bases and J by 1 base, leaving 10 bases between them. This CDR3 reads CASSSPTGNTEAFF. Written as DNA, the CDR3 is TGTGCCAGCAGTTCCCCGACAGGGAACACTGAAGCTTTCTTT.

The table lists this clone with a few counts. The chain combines TRBV14 with TRBJ2-3; the match to TRBD2 covers 12 bases. Per germline, CDR1 SGHDN and CDR2 FVKESK. The CDR3 spans 16 residues. Trimming took 4 bases from V and 5 from J; bases not matched to a gene: 7. The CDR3 region has the DNA TGTGCCAGCAGCCCCAGGATGGGACTAGCGGGAGATACGCAGTATTTT. Translated: CASSPRMGLAGDTQYF.

The chain links TRBV19 to TRBJ2-3; 7 bases are a match to TRBD2. The ends lost 4 bases at V and 1 base at J; junction bases unmatched: 2. This CDR3 is built from 14 residues. Germline loops: CDR1 LNHDA, CDR2 SQIVND (reference sequence). CDR3 loop: CASSTGLGTDTQYF. In nucleotides, the CDR3 is TGTGCCAGTAGTACTGGACTAGGCACAGATACGCAGTATTTT.

This clone has just a few counts. This chain uses TRBV29-1 with TRBJ1-1; the D is unclear. Trimming took off 3 bases at V and 3 bases at J, with 2 bases between the two ends. The germline V gene encodes CDR1 SQVTM and CDR2 ANQGSEA. The CDR3 covers 10 residues. The CDR3 region has the DNA TGCAGCGTTGACGACACTGAAGCTTTCTTT. It encodes CSVDDTEAFF.

The V gene is TRBV6-6, the J gene TRBJ1-6; TRBD1 is a possible D gene (6 bases). The CDR3 loop spans 14 amino acids. V shed 2 bases and J shed 7 bases, with 9 bases lying between them. CDR1 is MNHNY, CDR2 SVGAGI, per germline (reference sequence). The CDR3 protein is CASSYAGENSPLHF. The CDR3, as DNA: TGTGCCAGCAGTTACGCAGGGGAAAATTCACCCCTCCACTTT.

V is TRBV10-3 and J is TRBJ2-7; TRBD2 aligns across 12 bases. CDR1 is ENHRY, CDR2 SYGVKD, per germline. CDR3 length: 16 amino acids. After removal of 3 bases from V and 2 bases from J, the junction contained 5 bases not matched to a gene. CDR3 DNA: TGTGCCATCAGTGACCGGACTAGCGGGGTCACCTACGAGCAGTACTTC. Protein sequence: CAISDRTSGVTYEQYF.

This chain connects TRBV5-4 to TRBJ1-1; TRBD1 aligns across 8 bases. This CDR3 region has 15 residues. Trimming at V came to 0 bases and at J to 5 bases, leaving 6 bases not matched to a gene. CDR1 SGHNT and CDR2 YYREEE come from the germline V gene (reference sequence). CDR3 sequence: CASSLVTGGGTEAFF. Here the CDR3 DNA reads TGTGCCAGCAGCTTGGTCACAGGGGGTGGGACTGAAGCTTTCTTT.